This T cell receptor (beta chain) was sequenced in a study of blood T cell repertoires in COVID-19. As for the study in general: COVID-19 samples collected from the United States, Italy and Spain covered acute and convalescent phases.

The method was immunoSEQ multiplex PCR; TCRdb's version includes in-frame clones alone and lacks a portion of them. The table lists about 40,000 clones, about 80% of them singletons. Between the trimmed V and J ends, which lost 0 bases and 5 bases, there was a span of 17 bases. CDR1 SGHKS and CDR2 YYEKEE come from the germline V gene (reference sequence). This CDR3 spans 16 amino acids. This clone has only one observation. The sequence was collected from a woman aged 55-69 years with acute or convalescent COVID-19. The rearrangement joins TRBV5-5 to TRBJ2-5; possible D gene TRBD2, 7 bases. The sequenced sample was peripheral blood. The CDR3 region has the DNA TGTGCCAGCAGCTTGGTTTCGGGGGGCAGGCATGAGACCCAGTACTTC. Amino acids: CASSLVSGGRHETQYF.